This entry lists 5 T cell receptor beta chains sequenced from one sample in a study of OX40 agonist ivuxolimab in advanced cancers. The data were produced by immunoSEQ multiplex PCR, yet TCRdb's version contains in-frame clones alone and is incomplete. The sample consists of about 20,000 clones, about 93% of them appearing once. Sequenced here: CD4+ or CD8+ T cells sorted from blood, sampled in a trial of the OX40 agonist ivuxolimab. The receptor set was obtained from an adult with an advanced solid tumor such as melanoma, head and neck, liver or kidney cancer.

The chain carries TRBV30 and TRBJ2-2; D call uncertain. The CDR3 has 13 residues. V lost 3 bases and J 1 base, leaving 6 bases between the germline ends. Germline loops: CDR1 GTSNPN, CDR2 SVGIG (reference sequence). This CDR3 reads CAWSLGNTGELFF. The CDR3 coding sequence is TGTGCCTGGAGCCTGGGGAACACCGGGGAGCTGTTTTTT.

The genes are TRBV5-4 and TRBJ2-1, with D tentatively TRBD2 (6 bases). The CDR3 has 13 amino acids. CDR1 is SGHNT and CDR2 is YYREEE in the germline V gene (reference sequence). Deletions cut 3 bases from V and 8 bases from J, with 12 bases between. The CDR3 here is CASSYRGFDEQFF. The CDR3 DNA is TGTGCCAGCAGCTATCGGGGGTTCGATGAGCAGTTCTTC.

The V gene is TRBV9, the J gene TRBJ1-2, with D hard to call. The V and J ends lost 3 bases and 10 bases respectively, with 10 bases between them. CDR1 SGDLS and CDR2 YYNGEE come from the germline V gene. This CDR3 contains 11 residues. For the CDR3, the DNA is TGTGCCAGCAGCGCCCCGTCAGACTACACCTTC. Amino acids: CASSAPSDYTF.

The chain recombines TRBV5-1 with TRBJ2-1; D remains ambiguous. Trimming cost V 3 bases and J 8 bases, with 12 bases left between them. Germline V gene lookup returns CDR1 SGHRS and CDR2 YFSETQ. The CDR3 is 13 amino acids. DNA of the CDR3: TGCGCCAGCAGCTCGGACCCGAATCATGAGCAGTTCTTC. Amino acid sequence: CASSSDPNHEQFF.

V is TRBV6-5 and J is TRBJ1-2; D is unclear. Germline CDR1 and CDR2: MNHEY and SVGAGI. V lost 0 bases and J 0 bases, leaving 11 bases between the germline ends. This CDR3 has 16 amino acids. This CDR3 reads CASSYSTPLANYGYTF. CDR3 nucleotides: TGTGCCAGCAGTTACTCGACACCGTTAGCTAACTATGGCTACACCTTC.